This T cell receptor beta chain comes out of a study of monozygotic twins with cystic fibrosis. In the study overall: Library input was about 3 micrograms of fragmented DNA, with approximately 16 PCR cycles.

As concerns this clone: The antigen remains unidentified.

Whole-study results and caveats: Low clonality (median roughly 0.009) suggested a mostly naive repertoire. In 13 of 16 pairs, V gene usage was closest to the co-twin's.

V was cut by 3 bases and J by 0 bases, with 9 bases left in between. The CDR3 has 14 amino acids. The germline CDR1 and CDR2 sequences are SGHRS and YFSETQ. Sequenced by immunoSEQ multiplex PCR; TCRdb stores in-frame clones only, minus some. The sample carries under 25,000 clones, approximately 97% recorded once. The sample taken for sequencing was blood. The clonotype comes from a woman in her twenties or thirties with cystic fibrosis. The J gene is TRBJ1-2, the V gene TRBV5-1, with a weak D call TRBD1 (5 bases). Here the CDR3 DNA reads TGCGCCAGCAGCTGGGGGGGAGCTAACTATGGCTACACCTTC. Translation gives CASSWGGANYGYTF.